This T cell receptor (beta chain) was identified in a study of CD8 T cells in Susac syndrome. RNA in amounts of about 0.5 to 1 ug was reverse transcribed with random hexamers. TCRdb itself ran the immunoSEQ multiplex PCR reads through MiXCR, one entry per CDR3 protein. Altogether about 190,000 distinct CDR3 sequences are present, almost 96% being singletons, with the ten largest covering 0.098%. Looked up from germline, CDR1 is SGDLS and CDR2 is YYNGEE. This CDR3 comprises 13 residues. V lost 0 bases, J lost 14 bases, and 16 bases lay in between. The rearrangement uses TRBV9 and TRBJ2-3; maybe TRBD1 (5 bases). The sequenced sample was CD4+ T cells from PBMCs. This TCR derives from a human donor with Susac syndrome. CDR3 coding DNA: TGTGCCAGCAGCGTAGTAGTCAGGGTGTACCGGTATTTT. Protein: CASSVVVRVYRYF. The full variable domain, rest sourced from reference TRBV9 and TRBJ2-3, is DSGVTQTPKHLITATGQRVTLRCSPRSGDLSVYWYQQSLDQGLQFLIQYYNGEERAKGNILERFSAQQFPDLHSELNLSSLELGDSALYFCASSVVVRVYRYFGPGTRLTVL.